The TCR beta chain under discussion was sequenced for a study of T cells in Graves' hyperthyroidism and ophthalmopathy. This clonotype was found a few times. Its antigen remains unidentified. A read error may produce the germline difference seen at one junction end. TCR beta CDR3 regions were amplified from RNA transcripts. The TCR CDR3 first-round RT-PCR relied on the HTBI primer set. TCRdb passed the multiplex PCR reads through MiXCR, listing each CDR3 protein once. The table lists hundreds of thousands of distinct CDR3 sequences, 15% to 19% of them singletons. Broader study findings: A model built on 13 V-J features separated ophthalmopathy from stable hyperthyroidism. Researchers found most expanded thyroid clonotypes above 0.001 in blood as well.

10 ml of fresh peripheral blood supplied the PBMCs. The germline gives CDR1 SEHNR, CDR2 FQNEAQ (reference sequence). The CDR3 has 13 residues. The V and J genes are TRBV7-9 and TRBJ1-4; tentatively, D is TRBD1 (5 bases). The TCR sequence derives from a woman younger than 30 with Graves' hyperthyroidism. What was sequenced was blood. The CDR3 spells CASRVSGNEKLFF. The CDR3 DNA reads as TGTGCGAGCAGGGTTAGCGGAAATGAAAAACTGTTTTTT.